The 17 T cell receptor beta chains listed next were all sequenced from one sample in a study of CD8 T cells in Susac syndrome. After extraction with the RNeasy kit, about 0.5 to 1 ug of the RNA was reverse transcribed using random hexamers. Each CDR3 protein is one row after TCRdb ran MiXCR on the immunoSEQ multiplex PCR reads. The sample records about 300,000 distinct CDR3 sequences, 70% to 90% being singletons. Input material: CD8+ T cells from PBMCs. All receptors come from a human donor with multiple sclerosis.

This chain joins TRBV9 and TRBJ1-1; 8 bases line up with TRBD1. This CDR3 is built from 13 residues. Germline V lookup: CDR1 SGDLS, CDR2 YYNGEE. Unmatched junction bases numbered 4, after V lost 3 bases and J lost 6 bases. The CDR3 DNA reads as TGTGCCAGCAGCGCCTGGACAGGGTCTGAAGCTTTCTTT. Translated, it gives CASSAWTGSEAFF.

The CDR3 DNA sequence: TGTGCCAGCAGCGGACAGGGAGTAAAGACTGAAGCTTTCTTT. It yields the protein CASSGQGVKTEAFF. The rearrangement joins TRBV6-6 to TRBJ1-1; TRBD1 aligns across 8 bases. The CDR3 spans 14 residues. V lost 6 bases and J lost 5; bases outside the gene matches: 8. The V gene's germline CDR1 is MNHNY and CDR2 SVGAGI (reference sequence).

V is TRBV9 and J is TRBJ2-3; 13 bases are shared with TRBD2. The CDR3 consists of 16 residues. J was trimmed by 4 bases and V by 4 bases; bases with no gene match: 6. Looked up from germline, CDR1 is SGDLS and CDR2 is YYNGEE. CDR3 coding DNA: TGTGCCAGCAGCTCCGGGACTAGCGGGATGTCAGATACGCAGTATTTT. Translated: CASSSGTSGMSDTQYF.

V usage is TRBV28 and J usage is TRBJ2-4; weak D call: TRBD1 (6 bases). The CDR3 contains 15 residues. Trimming shortened V by 4 bases and J by 3 bases, and 13 bases separated the two germline ends. In germline, CDR1 is MDHEN, CDR2 SYDVKM. The CDR3 loop reads CASSSTGMGKNIQYF. CDR3 DNA: TGTGCCAGCAGTTCTACAGGGATGGGCAAAAACATTCAGTACTTC.

V gene TRBV2 combines with J gene TRBJ2-5; D remains ambiguous. The CDR3 is made up of 13 amino acids. The germline V gene encodes CDR1 SNHLY and CDR2 FYNNEI. The V and J ends lost 6 bases and 3 bases respectively, with 11 bases between them. CDR3 bases: TGTGCCAGCAGCACAGATATCGAAGAGACCCAGTACTTC. Translated: CASSTDIEETQYF.

V is TRBV6-1 and J is TRBJ2-1; D is uncertain. V gave up 4 bases and J gave up 2 bases, with 9 bases separating them. The length of the CDR3 is 14 residues. CDR1 MNHNS and CDR2 SASEGT come from the germline V gene. The CDR3 region has the DNA TGTGCCAGCAGTGGCTCGGCAGCCTACAATGAGCAGTTCTTC. Amino acids: CASSGSAAYNEQFF.

This chain connects TRBV2 to TRBJ2-7, with 8 nucleotides matching TRBD1. Germline CDR1 and CDR2: SNHLY and FYNNEI. The CDR3 spans 13 residues. V was clipped by 8 bases and J by 0 bases; unmatched bases: 3. CDR3 protein: CASEGQGSYEQYF. The CDR3 bases are TGTGCCAGCGAAGGACAGGGCTCCTACGAGCAGTACTTC.

This chain's CDR3 is CAIMGENTGELFF. In DNA, the CDR3 is TGTGCCATCATGGGCGAAAACACCGGGGAGCTGTTTTTT. The chain couples TRBV10-3 to TRBJ2-2; D is unresolved. Trimming removed 7 bases from V and 2 bases from J, with 8 bases in between. The CDR3 sequence is 13 residues long. Germline assignment: CDR1 ENHRY and CDR2 SYGVKD.

The V gene is TRBV9, the J gene TRBJ2-6; D is possibly TRBD1 (6 bases). The CDR3 extends over 17 amino acids. The V gene lost 4 bases and the J gene lost 0 bases, with 14 bases spanning the gap. CDR1 and CDR2 (germline): SGDLS, YYNGEE. The CDR3 DNA is TGTGCCAGCAGCCCGGAGGACAGCTTCTCTGGGGCCAACGTCCTGACTTTC. Translated, it gives CASSPEDSFSGANVLTF.

The rearrangement links TRBV5-1 to TRBJ2-3, with D possibly matching TRBD2 (5 bases). The CDR3 consists of 14 residues. V gave up 1 base and J gave up 3 bases, with 9 bases separating them. Germline V CDR1 and CDR2: SGHRS, YFSETQ. As DNA, the CDR3 is TGCGCCAGCAGCTTGCTGGTAGCGACAGATACGCAGTATTTT. It is translated as CASSLLVATDTQYF.

J is TRBJ2-4 and V is TRBV28; TRBD1 aligns across 11 bases. The CDR3 length is 18 residues. From germline, CDR1 is MDHEN and CDR2 SYDVKM. J was trimmed by 7 bases and V by 5 bases; bases with no gene match: 16. As DNA, the CDR3 is TGTGCCAGCAGTGCCTTGGACAGGGGGCGAGAGGAAGGGAACATTCAGTACTTC. This sequence encodes CASSALDRGREEGNIQYF. The entire variable domain, with the rest obtained from reference TRBV28 and TRBJ2-4, is as follows: DVKVTQSSRYLVKRTGEKVFLECVQDMDHENMFWYRQDPGLGLRLIYFSYDVKMKEKGDIPEGYSVSREKKERFSLILESASTNQTSMYLCASSALDRGREEGNIQYFGAGTRLSVL.

The rearrangement joins TRBV7-9 to TRBJ2-1, with 15 bases that match TRBD2. The CDR3 has 19 residues. The germline gives CDR1 SEHNR, CDR2 FQNEAQ (reference sequence). J lost 2 bases, V lost 5 bases, and 10 bases had no gene match. The CDR3 sequence is CASSNPGTSGGKTYNEQFF. DNA of the CDR3: TGTGCCAGCAGCAATCCCGGGACTAGCGGGGGGAAAACCTACAATGAGCAGTTCTTC.

CDR3 in amino acids: CASRAYRDEQYF. The CDR3 DNA is TGTGCCAGCAGGGCTTACCGGGACGAGCAGTACTTC. The rearrangement uses TRBV12-3 or TRBV12-4 and TRBJ2-7; D not certain. The CDR3 is made up of 12 amino acids. The ends were cut back, 6 bases at V and 5 bases at J, with 11 bases in the middle.

The chain joins TRBV9 to TRBJ1-1; D unresolved. Germline loops: CDR1 SGDLS, CDR2 YYNGEE. V shed 1 base and J shed 5 bases, with 12 bases lying between them. This CDR3 has 14 residues. The CDR3 DNA follows: TGTGCCAGCAGCGTAATGGGGTTTGTTACTGAAGCTTTCTTT. Translated: CASSVMGFVTEAFF.

V and J are TRBV9 and TRBJ2-5; a possible D gene is TRBD2 (8 bases). The CDR3 has 16 residues. Trimming left V 7 bases short and J 1 base short, with 20 bases between. In germline, CDR1 is SGDLS, CDR2 YYNGEE. CDR3 nucleotide sequence: TGTGCCAGCGTCGGGAGGGACACAGGGGCCCAAGAGACCCAGTACTTC. Its translation is CASVGRDTGAQETQYF.

The genes are TRBV9 and TRBJ2-7; 9 bases are a match to TRBD1. CDR3 length equals 15 residues. V trimming: 3 bases; J trimming: 2 bases; junction bases outside the gene matches: 6. Germline V gene sequence: CDR1 SGDLS, CDR2 YYNGEE. CDR3 residues: CASSATGTGPYEQYF. The CDR3 bases are TGTGCCAGCAGCGCGACCGGGACAGGGCCCTACGAGCAGTACTTC. The variable domain in full, with the rest retrieved from reference TRBV9 and TRBJ2-7, is DSGVTQTPKHLITATGQRVTLRCSPRSGDLSVYWYQQSLDQGLQFLIQYYNGEERAKGNILERFSAQQFPDLHSELNLSSLELGDSALYFCASSATGTGPYEQYFGPGTRLTVT.

This chain links TRBV2 with TRBJ2-1, with D tentatively TRBD1 (6 bases). Trimming pared 4 bases from V and 10 bases from J, leaving 20 bases between. Germline CDR1 is SNHLY and CDR2 is FYNNEI. This CDR3 is 15 amino acids long. The CDR3 DNA is TGTGCCAGCAGTGGGTCCGGGACAACCAGATTCGAGCAGTTCTTC. This gives the protein CASSGSGTTRFEQFF.